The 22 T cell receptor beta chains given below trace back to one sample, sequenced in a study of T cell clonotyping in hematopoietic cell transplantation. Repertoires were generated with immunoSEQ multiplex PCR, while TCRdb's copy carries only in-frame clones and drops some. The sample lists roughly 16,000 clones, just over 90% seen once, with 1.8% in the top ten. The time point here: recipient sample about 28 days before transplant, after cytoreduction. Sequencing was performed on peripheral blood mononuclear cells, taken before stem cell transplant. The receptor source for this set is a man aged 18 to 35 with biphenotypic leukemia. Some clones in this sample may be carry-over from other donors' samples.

CDR3 nucleotide sequence: TGTGCCAGCCATGCGCCTACACTGAACACTGAAGCTTTCTTT. Its protein is CASHAPTLNTEAFF. The rearrangement uses TRBV5-4 and TRBJ1-1; no clear D gene. The germline V gene encodes CDR1 SGHNT and CDR2 YYREEE (reference sequence). Trimming took off 7 bases at V and 0 bases at J, with 13 bases between the two ends. The CDR3 spans 14 residues.

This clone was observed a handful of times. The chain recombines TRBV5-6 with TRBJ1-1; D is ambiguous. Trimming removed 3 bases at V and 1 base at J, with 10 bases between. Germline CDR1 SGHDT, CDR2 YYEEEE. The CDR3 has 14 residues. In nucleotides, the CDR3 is TGTGCCAGCAGCTCTACGGCCGAGAACACTGAAGCTTTCTTT. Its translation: CASSSTAENTEAFF.

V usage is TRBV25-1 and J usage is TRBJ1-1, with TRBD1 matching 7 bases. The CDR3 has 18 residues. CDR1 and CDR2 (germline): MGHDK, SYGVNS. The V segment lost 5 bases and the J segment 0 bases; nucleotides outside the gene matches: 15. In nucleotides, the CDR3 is TGTGCCAGCAGTCCCCTTGGGGGGGACAGCCAAATGAACACTGAAGCTTTCTTT. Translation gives CASSPLGGDSQMNTEAFF.

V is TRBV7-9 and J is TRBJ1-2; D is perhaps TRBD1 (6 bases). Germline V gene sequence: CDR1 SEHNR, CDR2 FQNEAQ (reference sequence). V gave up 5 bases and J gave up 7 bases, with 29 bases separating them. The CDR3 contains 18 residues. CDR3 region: CASSLLRDIRGDGRGYTF. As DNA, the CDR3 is TGTGCCAGCAGCCTTCTCCGGGACATAAGAGGGGATGGACGTGGCTACACCTTC.

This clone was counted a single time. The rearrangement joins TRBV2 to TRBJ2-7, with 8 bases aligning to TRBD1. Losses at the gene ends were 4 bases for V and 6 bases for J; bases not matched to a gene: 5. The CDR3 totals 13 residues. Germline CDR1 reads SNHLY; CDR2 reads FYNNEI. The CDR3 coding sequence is TGTGCCAGCAGTGGTAGCAGGGGGCGCGAGCAGTACTTC. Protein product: CASSGSRGREQYF.

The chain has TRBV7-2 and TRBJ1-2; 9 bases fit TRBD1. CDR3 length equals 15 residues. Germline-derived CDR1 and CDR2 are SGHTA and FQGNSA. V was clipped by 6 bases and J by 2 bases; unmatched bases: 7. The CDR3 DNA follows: TGTGCCAGCAGTTCGAGACAGGGGGTGAACTATGGCTACACCTTC. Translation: CASSSRQGVNYGYTF. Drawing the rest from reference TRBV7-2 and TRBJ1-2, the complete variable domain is GAGVSQSPSNKVTEKGKDVELRCDPISGHTALYWYRQSLGQGLEFLIYFQGNSAPDKSGLPSDRFSAERTGGSVSTLTIQRTQQEDSAVYLCASSSRQGVNYGYTFGSGTRLTVV.

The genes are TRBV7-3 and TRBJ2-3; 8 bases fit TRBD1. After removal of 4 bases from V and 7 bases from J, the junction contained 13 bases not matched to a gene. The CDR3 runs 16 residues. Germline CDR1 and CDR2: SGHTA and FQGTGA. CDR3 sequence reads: CASSYRPGQEVNTQYF. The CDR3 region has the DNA TGTGCCAGCAGCTACCGCCCGGGACAGGAGGTTAATACGCAGTATTTT.

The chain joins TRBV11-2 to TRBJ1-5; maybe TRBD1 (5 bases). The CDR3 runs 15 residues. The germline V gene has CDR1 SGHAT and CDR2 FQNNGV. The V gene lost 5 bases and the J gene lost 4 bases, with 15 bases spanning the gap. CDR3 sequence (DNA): TGTGCCAGCAGCACTCGGGACGGGTGGAATCAGCCCCAGCATTTT. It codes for CASSTRDGWNQPQHF.

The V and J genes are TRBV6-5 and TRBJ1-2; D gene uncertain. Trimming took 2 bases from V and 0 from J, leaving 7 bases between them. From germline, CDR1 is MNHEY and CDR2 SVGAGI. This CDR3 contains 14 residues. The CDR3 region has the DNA TGTGCCAGCAGTTACCATGCAGCTAACTATGGCTACACCTTC. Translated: CASSYHAANYGYTF.

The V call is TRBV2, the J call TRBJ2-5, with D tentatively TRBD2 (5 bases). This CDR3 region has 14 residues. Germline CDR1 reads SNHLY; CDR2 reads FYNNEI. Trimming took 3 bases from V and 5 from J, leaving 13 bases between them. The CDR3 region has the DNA TGTGCCAGCAGTGAGGAACGGGGAGAGGAGACCCAGTACTTC. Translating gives CASSEERGEETQYF.

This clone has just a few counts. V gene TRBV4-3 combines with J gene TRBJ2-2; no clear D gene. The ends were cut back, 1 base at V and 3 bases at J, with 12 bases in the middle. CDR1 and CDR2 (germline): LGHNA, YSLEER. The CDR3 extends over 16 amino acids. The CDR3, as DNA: TGCGCCAGCAGCCAAGCCCGGACGGATTACACCGGGGAGCTGTTTTTT. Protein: CASSQARTDYTGELFF.

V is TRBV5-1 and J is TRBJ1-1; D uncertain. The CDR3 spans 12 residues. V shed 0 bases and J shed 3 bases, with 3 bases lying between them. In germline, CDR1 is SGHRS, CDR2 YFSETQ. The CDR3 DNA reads TGCGCCAGCAGCTTGGGGGACACTGAAGCTTTCTTT. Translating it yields CASSLGDTEAFF. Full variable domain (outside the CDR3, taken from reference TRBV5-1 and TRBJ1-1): KAGVTQTPRYLIKTRGQQVTLSCSPISGHRSVSWYQQTPGQGLQFLFEYFSETQRNKGNFPGRFSGRQFSNSRSEMNVSTLELGDSALYLCASSLGDTEAFFGQGTRLTVV.

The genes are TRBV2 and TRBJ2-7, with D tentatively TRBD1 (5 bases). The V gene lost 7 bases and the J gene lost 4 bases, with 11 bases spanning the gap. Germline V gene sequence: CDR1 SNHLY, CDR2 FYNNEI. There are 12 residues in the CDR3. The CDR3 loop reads CASMGLGYEQYF. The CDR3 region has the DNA TGTGCCAGCATGGGGCTAGGTTACGAGCAGTACTTC. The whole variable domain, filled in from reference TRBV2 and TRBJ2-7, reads EPEVTQTPSHQVTQMGQEVILRCVPISNHLYFYWYRQILGQKVEFLVSFYNNEISEKSEIFDDQFSVERPDGSNFTLKIRSTKLEDSAMYFCASMGLGYEQYFGPGTRLTVT.

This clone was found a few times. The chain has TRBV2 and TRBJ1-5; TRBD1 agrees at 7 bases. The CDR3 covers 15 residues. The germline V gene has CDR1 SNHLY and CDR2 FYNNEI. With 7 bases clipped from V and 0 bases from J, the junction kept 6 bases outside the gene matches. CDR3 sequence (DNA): TGTGCCAGCACCCGGGACAGCTATAGCAATCAGCCCCAGCATTTT. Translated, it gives CASTRDSYSNQPQHF.

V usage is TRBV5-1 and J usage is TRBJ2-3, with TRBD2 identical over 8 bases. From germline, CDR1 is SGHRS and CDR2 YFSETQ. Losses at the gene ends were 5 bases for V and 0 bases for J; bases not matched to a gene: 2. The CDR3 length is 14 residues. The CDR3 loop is CASSAGGSTDTQYF. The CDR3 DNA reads TGCGCCAGCAGTGCGGGGGGCAGCACAGATACGCAGTATTTT.

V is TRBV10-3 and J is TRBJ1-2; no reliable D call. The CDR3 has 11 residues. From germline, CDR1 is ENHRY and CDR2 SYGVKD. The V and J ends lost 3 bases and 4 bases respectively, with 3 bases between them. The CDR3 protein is CAISDTYGYTF. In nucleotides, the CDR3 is TGTGCCATCAGTGACACCTATGGCTACACCTTC.

The CDR3 loop is CASGDSPAGPEAFF. The CDR3 region has the DNA TGTGCCAGCGGGGACAGTCCCGCAGGCCCTGAAGCTTTCTTT. The gene calls are TRBV25-1 and TRBJ1-1; 7 positions agree with TRBD1. This CDR3 contains 14 residues. The V gene end was trimmed by 8 bases and the J gene end by 6 bases; junction bases not matched to a gene: 12. Germline V gene sequence: CDR1 MGHDK, CDR2 SYGVNS.

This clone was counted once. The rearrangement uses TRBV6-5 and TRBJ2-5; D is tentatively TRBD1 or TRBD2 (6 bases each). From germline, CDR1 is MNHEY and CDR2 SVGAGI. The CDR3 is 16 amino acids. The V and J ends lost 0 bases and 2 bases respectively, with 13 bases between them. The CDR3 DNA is TGTGCCAGCAGTTACTCTCTAGGGGGGATACAAGAGACCCAGTACTTC. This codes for CASSYSLGGIQETQYF.

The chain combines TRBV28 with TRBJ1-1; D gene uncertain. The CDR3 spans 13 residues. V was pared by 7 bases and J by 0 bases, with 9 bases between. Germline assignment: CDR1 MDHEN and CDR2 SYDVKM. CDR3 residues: CASTYQMNTEAFF. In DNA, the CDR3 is TGTGCCAGCACCTATCAAATGAACACTGAAGCTTTCTTT.

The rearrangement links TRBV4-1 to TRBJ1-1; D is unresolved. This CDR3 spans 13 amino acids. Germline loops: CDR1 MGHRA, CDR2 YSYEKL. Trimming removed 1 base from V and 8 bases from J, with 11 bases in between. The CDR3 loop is CASSQGDRLEAFF. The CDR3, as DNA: TGCGCCAGCAGCCAAGGAGACCGTTTAGAAGCTTTCTTT.

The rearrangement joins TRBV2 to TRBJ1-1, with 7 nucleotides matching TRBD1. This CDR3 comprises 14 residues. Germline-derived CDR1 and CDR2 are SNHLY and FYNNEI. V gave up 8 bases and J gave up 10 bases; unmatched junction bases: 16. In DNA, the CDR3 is TGTGCCAGCTTAAAGGACAGGAGGGTAGAAGGAGCTTTCTTT. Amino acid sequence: CASLKDRRVEGAFF.

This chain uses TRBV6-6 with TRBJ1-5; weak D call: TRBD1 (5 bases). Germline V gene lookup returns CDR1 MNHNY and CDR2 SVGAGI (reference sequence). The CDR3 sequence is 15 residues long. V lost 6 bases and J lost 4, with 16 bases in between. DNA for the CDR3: TGTGCCAGCAGAGGTAGGGACGGACCAAATCAGCCCCAGCATTTT. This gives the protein CASRGRDGPNQPQHF.